The clone carrying this T cell receptor (beta chain) was recorded many times. The target antigen is unknown. This CDR3 has 14 amino acids. The V end lost 2 bases, the J end lost 4 bases, and 12 bases lay between the germline ends. Germline V gene sequence: CDR1 LGHDT, CDR2 YNNKEL (reference sequence). This specimen comes from a study of T cells in Graves' hyperthyroidism and ophthalmopathy. Study-wide points: Most thyroid clonotypes expanded above 0.001 appeared in blood too.

Researchers amplified the TCR beta CDR3 regions from RNA transcripts. HTBI primers were employed in a first-round RT-PCR of the TCR CDR3. TCRdb redid the calling of the multiplex PCR reads with MiXCR, one entry per CDR3 protein. The sample contains 300,000 to 450,000 distinct CDR3 sequences, more than 11% of which appear only once. The V and J genes are TRBV3-1 and TRBJ2-7, with D possibly being TRBD1 (5 bases). Sequences were obtained from blood. The origin of this receptor is a woman aged 60-75 years with Graves' hyperthyroidism. CDR3: CASSQYLQGYEQYF. DNA for the CDR3: TGTGCCAGCAGCCAATACCTCCAGGGTTACGAGCAGTACTTC.